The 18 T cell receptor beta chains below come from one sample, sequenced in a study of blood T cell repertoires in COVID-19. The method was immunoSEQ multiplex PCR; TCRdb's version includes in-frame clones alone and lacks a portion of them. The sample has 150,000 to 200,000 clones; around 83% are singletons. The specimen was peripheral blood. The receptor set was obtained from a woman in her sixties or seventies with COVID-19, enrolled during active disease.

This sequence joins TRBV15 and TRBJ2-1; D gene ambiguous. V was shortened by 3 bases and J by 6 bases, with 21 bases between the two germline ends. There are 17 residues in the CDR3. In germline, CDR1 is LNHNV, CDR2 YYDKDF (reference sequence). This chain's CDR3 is CATSRGNGYSTGNEQFF. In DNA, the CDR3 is TGTGCCACCAGCAGGGGTAATGGGTATTCCACGGGCAATGAGCAGTTCTTC.

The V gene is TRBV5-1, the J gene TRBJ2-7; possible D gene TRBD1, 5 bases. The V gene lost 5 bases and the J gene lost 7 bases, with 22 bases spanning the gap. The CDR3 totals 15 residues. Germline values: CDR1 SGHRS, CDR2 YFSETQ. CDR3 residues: CASSADGQDLREQYF. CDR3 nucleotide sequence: TGCGCCAGCAGTGCCGATGGACAAGACCTACGGGAGCAGTACTTC.

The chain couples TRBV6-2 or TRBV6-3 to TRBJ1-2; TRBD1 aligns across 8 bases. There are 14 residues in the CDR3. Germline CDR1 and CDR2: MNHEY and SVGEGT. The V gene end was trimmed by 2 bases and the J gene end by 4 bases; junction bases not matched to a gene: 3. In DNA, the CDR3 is TGTGCCAGCAGTTACCTCGACAGGGGCTATGGCTACACCTTC. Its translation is CASSYLDRGYGYTF.

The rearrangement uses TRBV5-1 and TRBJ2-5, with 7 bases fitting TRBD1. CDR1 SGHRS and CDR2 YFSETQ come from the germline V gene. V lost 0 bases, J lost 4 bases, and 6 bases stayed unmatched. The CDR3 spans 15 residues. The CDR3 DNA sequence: TGCGCCAGCAGCTTGGGACAGGGTAAAAGAGAGACCCAGTACTTC. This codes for CASSLGQGKRETQYF.

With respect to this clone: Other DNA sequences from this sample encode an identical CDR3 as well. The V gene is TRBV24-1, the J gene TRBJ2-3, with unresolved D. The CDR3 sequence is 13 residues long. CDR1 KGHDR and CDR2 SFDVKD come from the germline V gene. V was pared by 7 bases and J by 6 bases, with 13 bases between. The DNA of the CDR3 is TGTGCCACCAGAGACTCTACTACGGATACGCAGTATTTT. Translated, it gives CATRDSTTDTQYF.

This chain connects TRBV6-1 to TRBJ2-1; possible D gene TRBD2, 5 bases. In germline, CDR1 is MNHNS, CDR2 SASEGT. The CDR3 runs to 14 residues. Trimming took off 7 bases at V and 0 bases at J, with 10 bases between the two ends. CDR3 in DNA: TGTGCCAGCAACGGACTCCCCTCCTACAATGAGCAGTTCTTC. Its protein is CASNGLPSYNEQFF.

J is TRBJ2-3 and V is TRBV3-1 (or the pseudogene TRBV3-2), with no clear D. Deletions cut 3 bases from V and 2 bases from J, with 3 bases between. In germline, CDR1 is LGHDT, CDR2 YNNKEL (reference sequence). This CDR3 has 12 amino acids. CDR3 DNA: TGTGCCAGCAGCCACTCCACAGATACGCAGTATTTT. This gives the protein CASSHSTDTQYF.

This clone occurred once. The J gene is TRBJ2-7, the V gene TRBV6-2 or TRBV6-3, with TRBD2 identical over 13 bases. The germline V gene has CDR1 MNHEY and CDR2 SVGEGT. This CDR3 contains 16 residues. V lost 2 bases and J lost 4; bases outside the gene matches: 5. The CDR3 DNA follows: TGTGCCAGCAGTTACGTGAGACTAGCGGGAGGATACGAGCAGTACTTC. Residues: CASSYVRLAGGYEQYF.

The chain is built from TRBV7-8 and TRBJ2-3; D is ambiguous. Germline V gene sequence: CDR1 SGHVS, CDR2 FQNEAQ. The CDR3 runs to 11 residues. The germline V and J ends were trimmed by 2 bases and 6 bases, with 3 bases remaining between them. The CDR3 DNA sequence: TGTGCCAGCAGCTTATATGATACGCAGTATTTT. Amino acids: CASSLYDTQYF. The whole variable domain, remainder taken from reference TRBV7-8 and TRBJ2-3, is GAGVSQSPRYKVAKRGQDVALRCDPISGHVSLFWYQQALGQGPEFLTYFQNEAQLDKSGLPSDRFFAERPEGSVSTLKIQRTQQEDSAVYLCASSLYDTQYFGPGTRLTVL.

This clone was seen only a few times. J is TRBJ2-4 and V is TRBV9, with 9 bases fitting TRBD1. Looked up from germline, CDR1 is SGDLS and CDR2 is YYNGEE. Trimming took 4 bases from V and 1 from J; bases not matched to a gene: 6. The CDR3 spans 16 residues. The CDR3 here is CASSSTGGWAKNIQYF. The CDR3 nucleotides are TGTGCCAGCAGCTCAACAGGGGGCTGGGCCAAAAACATTCAGTACTTC.

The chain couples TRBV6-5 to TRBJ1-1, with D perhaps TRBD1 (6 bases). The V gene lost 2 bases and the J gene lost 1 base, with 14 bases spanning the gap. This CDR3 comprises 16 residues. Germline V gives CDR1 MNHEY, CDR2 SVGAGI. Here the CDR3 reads CASSYTTGVQNTEAFF. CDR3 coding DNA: TGTGCCAGCAGTTACACGACAGGAGTTCAGAACACTGAAGCTTTCTTT.

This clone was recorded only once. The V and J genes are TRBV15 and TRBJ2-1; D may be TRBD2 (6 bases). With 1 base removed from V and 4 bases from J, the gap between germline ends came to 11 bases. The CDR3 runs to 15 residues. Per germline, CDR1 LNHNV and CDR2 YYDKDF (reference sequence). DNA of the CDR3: TGTGCCACCAGCAGAGGGAGGGCCAGTTACAATGAGCAGTTCTTC. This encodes CATSRGRASYNEQFF.

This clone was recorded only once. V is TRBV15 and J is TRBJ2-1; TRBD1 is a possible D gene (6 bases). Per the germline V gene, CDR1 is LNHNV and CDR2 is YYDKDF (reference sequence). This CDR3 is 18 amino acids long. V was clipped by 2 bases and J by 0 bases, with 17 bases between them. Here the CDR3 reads CATSRPPGQMSSYNEQFF. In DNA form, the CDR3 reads TGTGCCACCAGCAGACCACCGGGACAAATGAGCTCCTACAATGAGCAGTTCTTC.

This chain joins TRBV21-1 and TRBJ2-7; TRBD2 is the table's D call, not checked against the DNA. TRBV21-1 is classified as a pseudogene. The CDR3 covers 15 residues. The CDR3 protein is CASSKEVAATYEQYF. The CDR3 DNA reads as TGTGCCAGCAGCAAAGAGGTAGCGGCTACCTACGAGCAGTACTTC.

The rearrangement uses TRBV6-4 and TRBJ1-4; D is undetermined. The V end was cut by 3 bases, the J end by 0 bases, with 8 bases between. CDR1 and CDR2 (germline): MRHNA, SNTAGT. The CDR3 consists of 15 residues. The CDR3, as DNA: TGTGCCAGCAGTGATTGGAGGGCAACTAATGAAAAACTGTTTTTT. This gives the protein CASSDWRATNEKLFF.

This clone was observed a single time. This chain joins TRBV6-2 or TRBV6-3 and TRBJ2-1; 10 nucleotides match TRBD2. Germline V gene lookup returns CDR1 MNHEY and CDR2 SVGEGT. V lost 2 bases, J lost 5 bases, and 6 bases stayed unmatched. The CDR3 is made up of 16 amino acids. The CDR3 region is CASSYPSGRPNNEQFF. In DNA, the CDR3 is TGTGCCAGCAGTTACCCTAGCGGGAGACCCAACAATGAGCAGTTCTTC.

The CDR3 nucleotides read TGTGCCACCAGCAGAGGAGGCGGATGGAACACTGAAGCTTTCTTT. Translated, it gives CATSRGGGWNTEAFF. The gene calls are TRBV15 and TRBJ1-1; D not resolved. Trimming took off 1 base at V and 1 base at J, with 10 bases between the two ends. Germline V gene data show CDR1 as LNHNV and CDR2 as YYDKDF (reference sequence). The CDR3 consists of 15 residues. The full variable domain, its missing parts supplied by reference TRBV15 and TRBJ1-1, is DAMVIQNPRYQVTQFGKPVTLSCSQTLNHNVMYWYQQKSSQAPKLLFHYYDKDFNNEADTPDNFQSRRPNTSFCFLDIRSPGLGDTAMYLCATSRGGGWNTEAFFGQGTRLTVV.

Written as DNA, the CDR3 is TGTGCCACCAGTGACCCAGGGGGCACGGGAGGCTACACCTTC. The encoded protein is CATSDPGGTGGYTF. The chain carries TRBV24-1 and TRBJ1-2, with TRBD1 identical over 8 bases. With 4 bases clipped from V and 8 bases from J, the junction kept 8 bases outside the gene matches. Per germline, CDR1 KGHDR and CDR2 SFDVKD. The CDR3 length is 14 residues.